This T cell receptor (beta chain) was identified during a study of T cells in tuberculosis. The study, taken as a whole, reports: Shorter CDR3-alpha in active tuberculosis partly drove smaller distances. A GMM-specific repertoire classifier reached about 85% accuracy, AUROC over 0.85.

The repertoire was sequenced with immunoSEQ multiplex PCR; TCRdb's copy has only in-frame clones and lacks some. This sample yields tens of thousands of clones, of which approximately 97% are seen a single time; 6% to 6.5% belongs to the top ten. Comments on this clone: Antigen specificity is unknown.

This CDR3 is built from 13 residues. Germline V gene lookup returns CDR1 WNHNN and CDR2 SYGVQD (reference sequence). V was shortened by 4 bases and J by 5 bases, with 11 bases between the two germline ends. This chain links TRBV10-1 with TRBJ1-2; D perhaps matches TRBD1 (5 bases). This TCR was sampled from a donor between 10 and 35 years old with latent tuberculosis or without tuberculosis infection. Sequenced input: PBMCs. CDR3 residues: CASSGQLDYGYTF. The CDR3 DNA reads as TGCGCCAGCAGTGGACAGCTAGATTATGGCTACACCTTC.